The sequence of this T cell receptor beta chain was determined in a study of T-cell reconstitution after alpha-beta-depleted transplantation in children. Using unique molecular identifiers, the investigators prepared the TCRbeta library. TCRdb re-derived calls from the PCR reads in MiXCR, one entry per CDR3 protein. Of fewer than 700,000 distinct CDR3 sequences listed, under 30% were seen once; the top ten hold around an eighth. This clonotype has ten or more counts. The antigen is unknown. Findings and caveats of the study: Several hundred expanded graft clones reportedly were the source of alpha-beta T cells about two months after transplant. Several patients had high TCRbeta diversity at day 60; it came from surviving recipient T cells and thymic progenitors. Newly produced T cells mostly accounted for T-cell counts and diversity one year post-transplant.

This CDR3 is built from 16 residues. Germline trimming cut 0 bases from V and 0 bases from J; bases unmatched to any gene: 2. Germline values: CDR1 LNHNV, CDR2 YYDKDF (reference sequence). The TCR originated in a boy under two years old who had a stem cell transplant for acute myeloid leukemia, so the T cells may come from the graft donor. The starting material was PBMCs, mostly from graft donor cells, obtained 360 days after TCRalphabeta/CD19-depleted stem cell transplant. The chain joins TRBV15 to TRBJ2-1; 7 bases are shared with TRBD2. CDR3 sequence reads: CATSRDGGGSYNEQFF. The CDR3 DNA is TGTGCCACCAGCAGAGATGGCGGGGGCTCCTACAATGAGCAGTTCTTC.